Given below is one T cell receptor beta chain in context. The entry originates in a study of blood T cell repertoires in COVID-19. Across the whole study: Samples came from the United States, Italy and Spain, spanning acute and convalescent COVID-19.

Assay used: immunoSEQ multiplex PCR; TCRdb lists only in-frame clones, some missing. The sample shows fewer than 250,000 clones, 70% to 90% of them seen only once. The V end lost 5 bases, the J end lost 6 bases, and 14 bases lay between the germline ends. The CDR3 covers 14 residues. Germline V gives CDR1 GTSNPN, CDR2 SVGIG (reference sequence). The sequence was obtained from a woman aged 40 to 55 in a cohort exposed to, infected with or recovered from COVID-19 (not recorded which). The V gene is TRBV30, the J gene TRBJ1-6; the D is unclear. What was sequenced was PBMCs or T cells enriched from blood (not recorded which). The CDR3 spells CAWVEDSTNSPLHF. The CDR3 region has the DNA TGTGCCTGGGTGGAGGATTCAACTAATTCACCCCTCCACTTT.